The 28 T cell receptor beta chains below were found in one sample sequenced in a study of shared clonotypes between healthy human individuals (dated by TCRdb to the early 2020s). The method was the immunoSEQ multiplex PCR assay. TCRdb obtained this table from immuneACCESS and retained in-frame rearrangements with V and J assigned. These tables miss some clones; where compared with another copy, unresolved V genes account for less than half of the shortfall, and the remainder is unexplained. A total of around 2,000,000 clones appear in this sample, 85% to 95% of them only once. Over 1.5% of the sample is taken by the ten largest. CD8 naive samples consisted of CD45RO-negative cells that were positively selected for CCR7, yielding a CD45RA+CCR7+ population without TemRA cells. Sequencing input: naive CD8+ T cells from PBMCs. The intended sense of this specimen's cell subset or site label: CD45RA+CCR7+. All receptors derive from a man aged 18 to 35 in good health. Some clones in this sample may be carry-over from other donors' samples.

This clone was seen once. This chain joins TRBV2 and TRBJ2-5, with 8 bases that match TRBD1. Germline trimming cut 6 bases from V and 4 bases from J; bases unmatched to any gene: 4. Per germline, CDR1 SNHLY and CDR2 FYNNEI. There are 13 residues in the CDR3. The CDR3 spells CASSHDRGETQYF. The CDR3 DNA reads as TGTGCCAGCAGCCACGACAGGGGAGAGACCCAGTACTTC.

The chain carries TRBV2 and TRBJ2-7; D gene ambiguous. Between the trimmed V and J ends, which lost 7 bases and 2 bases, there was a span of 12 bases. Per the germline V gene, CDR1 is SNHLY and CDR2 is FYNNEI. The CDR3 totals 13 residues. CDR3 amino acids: CASIPENTYEQYF. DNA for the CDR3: TGTGCCAGCATTCCGGAAAACACCTACGAGCAGTACTTC.

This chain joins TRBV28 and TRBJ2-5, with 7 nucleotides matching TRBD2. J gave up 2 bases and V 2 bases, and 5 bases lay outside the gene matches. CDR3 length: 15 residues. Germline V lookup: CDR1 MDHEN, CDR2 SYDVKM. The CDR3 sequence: CASSLGGSLQETQYF. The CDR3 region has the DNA TGTGCCAGCAGTTTAGGCGGGAGCCTACAAGAGACCCAGTACTTC.

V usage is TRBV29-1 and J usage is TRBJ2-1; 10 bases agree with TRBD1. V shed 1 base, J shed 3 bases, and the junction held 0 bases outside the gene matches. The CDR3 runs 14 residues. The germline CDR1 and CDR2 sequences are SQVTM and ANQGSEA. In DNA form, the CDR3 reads TGCAGCGTTGAAGGGACAGGGGGCTACAATGAGCAGTTCTTC. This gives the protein CSVEGTGGYNEQFF.

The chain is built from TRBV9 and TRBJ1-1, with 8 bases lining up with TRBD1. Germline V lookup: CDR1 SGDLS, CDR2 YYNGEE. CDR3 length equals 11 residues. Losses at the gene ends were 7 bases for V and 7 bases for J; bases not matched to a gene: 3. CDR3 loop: CASGTGVEAFF. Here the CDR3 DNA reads TGTGCCAGCGGGACAGGAGTTGAAGCTTTCTTT.

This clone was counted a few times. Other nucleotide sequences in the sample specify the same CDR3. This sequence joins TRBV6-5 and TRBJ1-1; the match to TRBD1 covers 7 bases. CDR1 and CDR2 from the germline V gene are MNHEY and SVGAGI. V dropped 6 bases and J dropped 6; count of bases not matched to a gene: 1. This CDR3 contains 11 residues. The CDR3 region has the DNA TGTGCCAGCAGCACAGGGGCTGAAGCTTTCTTT. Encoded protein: CASSTGAEAFF.

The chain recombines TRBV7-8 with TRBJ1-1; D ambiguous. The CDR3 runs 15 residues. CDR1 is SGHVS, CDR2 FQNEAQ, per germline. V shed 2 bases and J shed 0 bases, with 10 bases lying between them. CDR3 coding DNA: TGTGCCAGCAGCTTATATGAGTTAGTGAACACTGAAGCTTTCTTT. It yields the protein CASSLYELVNTEAFF.

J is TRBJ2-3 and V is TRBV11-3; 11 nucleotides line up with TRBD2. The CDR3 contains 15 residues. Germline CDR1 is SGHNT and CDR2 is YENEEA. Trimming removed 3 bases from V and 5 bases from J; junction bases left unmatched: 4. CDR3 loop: CASSFTSGRIDTQYF. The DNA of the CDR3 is TGTGCCAGCAGCTTTACTAGCGGGAGAATAGATACGCAGTATTTT.

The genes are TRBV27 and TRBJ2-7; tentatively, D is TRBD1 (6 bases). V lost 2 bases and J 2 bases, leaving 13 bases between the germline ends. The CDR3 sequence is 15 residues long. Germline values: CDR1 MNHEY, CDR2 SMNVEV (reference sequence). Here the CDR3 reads CASSLTGSFAYEQYF. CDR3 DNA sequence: TGTGCCAGCAGTTTAACAGGGTCTTTTGCCTACGAGCAGTACTTC.

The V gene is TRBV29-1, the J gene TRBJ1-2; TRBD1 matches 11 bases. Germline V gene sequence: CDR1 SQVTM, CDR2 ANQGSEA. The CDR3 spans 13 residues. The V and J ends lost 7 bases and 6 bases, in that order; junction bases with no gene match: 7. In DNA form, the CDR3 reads TGCAGCGCCCCGGGACAGGGGGTAAATGGCTACACCTTC. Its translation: CSAPGQGVNGYTF.

The CDR3, as DNA: TGTGCCAGTAGTATGGAGGGGGGGCGACATCAGCCCCAGCATTTT. Its protein is CASSMEGGRHQPQHF. The rearrangement links TRBV19 to TRBJ1-5, with D perhaps matching TRBD1 (6 bases). Germline V gene sequence: CDR1 LNHDA, CDR2 SQIVND (reference sequence). The V and J ends lost 3 bases and 5 bases respectively, with 14 bases between them. The CDR3 extends over 15 amino acids.

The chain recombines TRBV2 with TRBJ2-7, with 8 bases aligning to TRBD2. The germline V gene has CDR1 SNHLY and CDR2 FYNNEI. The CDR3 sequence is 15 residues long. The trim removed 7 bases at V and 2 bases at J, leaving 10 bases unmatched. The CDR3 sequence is CASIFGLATTYEQYF. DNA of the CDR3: TGTGCCAGCATCTTCGGACTAGCCACAACCTACGAGCAGTACTTC.

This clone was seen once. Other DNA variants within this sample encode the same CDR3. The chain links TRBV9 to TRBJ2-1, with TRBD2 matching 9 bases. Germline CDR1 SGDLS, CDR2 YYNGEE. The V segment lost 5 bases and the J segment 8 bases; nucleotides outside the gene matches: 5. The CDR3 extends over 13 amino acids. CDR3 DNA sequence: TGTGCCAGCAGTCGCGGGAGGGGTGATGAGCAGTTCTTC. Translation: CASSRGRGDEQFF.

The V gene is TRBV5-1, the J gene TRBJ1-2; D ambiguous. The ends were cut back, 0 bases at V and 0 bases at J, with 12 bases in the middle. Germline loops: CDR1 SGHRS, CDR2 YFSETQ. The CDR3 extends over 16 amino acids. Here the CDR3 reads CASSLAASGANYGYTF. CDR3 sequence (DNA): TGCGCCAGCAGCTTGGCCGCCAGCGGAGCTAACTATGGCTACACCTTC.

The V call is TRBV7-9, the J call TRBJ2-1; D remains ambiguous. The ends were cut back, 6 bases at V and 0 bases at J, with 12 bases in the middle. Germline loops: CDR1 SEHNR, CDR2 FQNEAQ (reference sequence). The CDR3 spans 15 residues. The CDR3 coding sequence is TGTGCCAGCAGAATCGACTCACGCTCCTACAATGAGCAGTTCTTC. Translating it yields CASRIDSRSYNEQFF.

The CDR3 DNA sequence: TGTGCCAGCAGTGTAAATTATTGGGGGGCCTATTCTGGAAACACCATATATTTT. It specifies CASSVNYWGAYSGNTIYF. This sequence joins TRBV27 and TRBJ1-3; tentative D call: TRBD1 (6 bases). Germline lookup yields CDR1 MNHEY and CDR2 SMNVEV (reference sequence). Deletions cut 5 bases from V and 1 base from J, with 21 bases between. The CDR3 covers 18 residues.

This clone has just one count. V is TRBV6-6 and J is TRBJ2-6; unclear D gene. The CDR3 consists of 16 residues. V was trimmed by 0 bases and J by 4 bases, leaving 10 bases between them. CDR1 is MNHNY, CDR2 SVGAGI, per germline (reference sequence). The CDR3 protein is CASSYSPYAGANVLTF. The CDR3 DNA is TGTGCCAGCAGTTACTCGCCTTACGCGGGGGCCAACGTCCTGACTTTC.

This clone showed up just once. CDR3 sequence: CASSFRLAGNEQYF. Here the CDR3 DNA reads TGTGCCAGCAGTTTCAGGCTAGCGGGGAACGAGCAGTACTTC. The V gene is TRBV27, the J gene TRBJ2-7, with TRBD2 identical over 9 bases. Unmatched junction bases numbered 5, after V lost 3 bases and J lost 5 bases. The CDR3 sequence is 14 residues long. The germline gives CDR1 MNHEY, CDR2 SMNVEV (reference sequence).

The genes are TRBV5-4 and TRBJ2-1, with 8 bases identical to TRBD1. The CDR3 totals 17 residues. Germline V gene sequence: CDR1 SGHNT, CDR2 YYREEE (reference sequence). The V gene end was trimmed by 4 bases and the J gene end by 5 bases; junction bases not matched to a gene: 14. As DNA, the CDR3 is TGTGCCAGCAGCCTACCGACCGGGACAGGTCGCCACAATGAGCAGTTCTTC. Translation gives CASSLPTGTGRHNEQFF.

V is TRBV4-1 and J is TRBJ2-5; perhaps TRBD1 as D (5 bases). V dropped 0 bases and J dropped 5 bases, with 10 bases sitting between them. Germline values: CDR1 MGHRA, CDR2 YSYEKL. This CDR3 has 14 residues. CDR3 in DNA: TGCGCCAGCAGCCAAGACAGGGATTACGAGACCCAGTACTTC. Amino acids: CASSQDRDYETQYF.

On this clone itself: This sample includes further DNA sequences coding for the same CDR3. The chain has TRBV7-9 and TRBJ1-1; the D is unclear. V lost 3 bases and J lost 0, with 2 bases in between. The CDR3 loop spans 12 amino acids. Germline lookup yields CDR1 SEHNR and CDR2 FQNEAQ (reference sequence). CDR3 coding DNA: TGTGCCAGCAGCTTTATGAACACTGAAGCTTTCTTT. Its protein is CASSFMNTEAFF.

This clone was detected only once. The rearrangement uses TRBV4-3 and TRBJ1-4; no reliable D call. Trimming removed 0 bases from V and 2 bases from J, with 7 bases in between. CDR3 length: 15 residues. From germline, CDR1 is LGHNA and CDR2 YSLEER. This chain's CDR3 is CASSQERMTNEKLFF. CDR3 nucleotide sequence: TGCGCCAGCAGCCAAGAGCGGATGACTAATGAAAAACTGTTTTTT.

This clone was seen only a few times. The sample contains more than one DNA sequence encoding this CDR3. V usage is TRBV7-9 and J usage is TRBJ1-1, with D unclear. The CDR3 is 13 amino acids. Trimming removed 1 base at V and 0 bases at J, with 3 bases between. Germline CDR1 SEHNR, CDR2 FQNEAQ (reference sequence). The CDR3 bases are TGTGCCAGCAGCTTAGTTTTGAACACTGAAGCTTTCTTT. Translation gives CASSLVLNTEAFF.

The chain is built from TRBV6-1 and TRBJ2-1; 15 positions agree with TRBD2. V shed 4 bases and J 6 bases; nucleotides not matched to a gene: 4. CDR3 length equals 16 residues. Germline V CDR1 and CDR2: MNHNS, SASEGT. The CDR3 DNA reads TGTGCCAGCAGTGTATGGACTAGCGGGAGGGGCAATGAGCAGTTCTTC. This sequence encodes CASSVWTSGRGNEQFF.

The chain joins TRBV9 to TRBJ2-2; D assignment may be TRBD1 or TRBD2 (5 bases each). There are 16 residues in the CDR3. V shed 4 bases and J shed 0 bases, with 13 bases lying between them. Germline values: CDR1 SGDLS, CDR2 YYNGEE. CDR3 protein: CASSPMGTSNTGELFF. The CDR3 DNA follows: TGTGCCAGCAGCCCCATGGGGACCTCGAACACCGGGGAGCTGTTTTTT.

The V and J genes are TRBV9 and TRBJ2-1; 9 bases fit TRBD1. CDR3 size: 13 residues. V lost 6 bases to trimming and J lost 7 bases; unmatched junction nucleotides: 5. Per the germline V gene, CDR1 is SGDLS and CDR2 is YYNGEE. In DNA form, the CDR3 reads TGTGCCAGCACTGACAGGGGGGCGAATGAGCAGTTCTTC. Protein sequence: CASTDRGANEQFF. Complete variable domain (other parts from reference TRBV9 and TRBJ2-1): DSGVTQTPKHLITATGQRVTLRCSPRSGDLSVYWYQQSLDQGLQFLIQYYNGEERAKGNILERFSAQQFPDLHSELNLSSLELGDSALYFCASTDRGANEQFFGPGTRLTVL.

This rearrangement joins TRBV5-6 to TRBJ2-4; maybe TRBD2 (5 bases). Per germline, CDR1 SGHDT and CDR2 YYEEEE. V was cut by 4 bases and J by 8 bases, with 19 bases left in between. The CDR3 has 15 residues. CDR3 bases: TGTGCCAGCAGCAGCGCACCCCGGGCCGGGGACATTCAGTACTTC. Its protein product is CASSSAPRAGDIQYF.

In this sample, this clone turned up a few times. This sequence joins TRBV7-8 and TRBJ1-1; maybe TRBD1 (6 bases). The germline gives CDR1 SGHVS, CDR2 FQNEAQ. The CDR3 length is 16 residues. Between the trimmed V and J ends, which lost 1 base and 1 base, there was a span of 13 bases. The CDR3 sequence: CASSLVGRGENTEAFF. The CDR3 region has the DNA TGTGCCAGCAGCTTAGTCGGCAGGGGCGAGAACACTGAAGCTTTCTTT.